This T cell receptor (beta chain) was recorded in a study of T cell repertoires in cytomegalovirus infection. Study-wide background: Both a matching HLA type and CMV infection were indicated by public TCR beta signatures. Overall study results and limits: In two of eight donors, the top clonotype was HLA-C-restricted CMV-specific. Cumulative frequency (of public TCR beta family members) identified carriers of CMV plus the relevant HLA.

TCRdb re-derived calls from the reads in MiXCR, one entry per CDR3 protein. The sample lists about 160,000 distinct CDR3 sequences, approximately 17% occurring once. Regarding this clonotype: What it binds is not known.

The CDR3 loop spans 16 amino acids. Germline V gene lookup returns CDR1 SGHVS and CDR2 FQNEAQ. Trimming removed 4 bases from V and 2 bases from J; junction bases left unmatched: 5. Sequenced material: CD8+ T cells from PBMCs. The sequence was obtained from a human donor in good health (CMV status not recorded). Some clones in this sample may be carry-over from other donors' samples. The chain uses TRBV7-8 and TRBJ2-2; 9 bases align to TRBD2. DNA for the CDR3: TGTGCCAGCAGCTCGTCGACTAGCGGAAACACCGGGGAGCTGTTTTTT. As protein: CASSSSTSGNTGELFF.